The 15 T cell receptor beta chains below were found in one sample sequenced in a study of PD-1 blockade in classical Hodgkin lymphoma (dated by TCRdb to 2018 to 2020). Library preparation used the immunoSEQ multiplex PCR assay. TCRdb's version of the immuneACCESS table is confined to in-frame rearrangements and falls short of the full clone set. An unresolved V gene accounts for under half of the shortfall where checked; the remainder is of unknown origin. This sample gives tens of thousands of clones in total; 70% to 90% of them show up just once. The biggest ten clones account for about an eighth of the sample. According to the study, the label for this sample's time point signals: cycle 1 day 1 (C1D1), immediately before nivolumab initiation. Relapse after autologous stem cell transplantation had occurred in all trial patients, and cohorts A, B and C were distinguished by prior brentuximab vedotin exposure.

This sample comprised peripheral blood mononuclear cells (PBMCs), obtained at baseline. These receptors all stem from a human donor with classical Hodgkin lymphoma.

The chain joins TRBV7-2 to TRBJ2-5; D unclear. V was shortened by 4 bases and J by 2 bases, with 8 bases between the two germline ends. Germline loops: CDR1 SGHTA, CDR2 FQGNSA. CDR3 length equals 13 residues. This CDR3 reads CASSWGPQETQYF. The CDR3 DNA reads as TGTGCCAGCAGCTGGGGTCCTCAAGAGACCCAGTACTTC.

J is TRBJ2-2 and V is TRBV6-5, with a tentative D call TRBD1 (5 bases). The CDR3 is 15 amino acids. Trimming left V 4 bases short and J 2 bases short, with 11 bases between. From germline, CDR1 is MNHEY and CDR2 SVGAGI. The CDR3 DNA reads TGTGCCAGCAGTTTCCGGACATTCAACACCGGGGAGCTGTTTTTT. Its protein is CASSFRTFNTGELFF.

The V and J genes are TRBV7-3 and TRBJ2-3; possibly TRBD2 for D (7 bases). CDR1 SGHTA and CDR2 FQGTGA come from the germline V gene. Trimming removed 5 bases at V and 4 bases at J, with 19 bases between. This CDR3 comprises 16 residues. CDR3 amino acids: CASSPYGGGAADTQYF. The CDR3, as DNA: TGTGCCAGCAGCCCTTACGGAGGGGGGGCTGCAGATACGCAGTATTTT.

The chain links TRBV19 to TRBJ1-1; 10 bases match TRBD1. The germline V gene has CDR1 LNHDA and CDR2 SQIVND (reference sequence). The CDR3 extends over 17 amino acids. The J segment lost 3 bases and the V segment lost 5 bases, leaving 12 bases of the junction unmatched. The CDR3 loop reads CASSGRQGALRYTEAFF. The CDR3 nucleotides read TGTGCCAGTAGTGGTCGACAGGGGGCCTTGCGGTACACTGAAGCTTTCTTT.

The chain joins TRBV18 to TRBJ2-3; TRBD2 agrees at 11 bases. The CDR3 runs 17 residues. Germline values: CDR1 KGHSH, CDR2 LQKENI. Trimming removed 2 bases from V and 10 bases from J; junction bases left unmatched: 14. The CDR3 protein is CASSPNLALAGARPQYF. The CDR3, as DNA: TGTGCCAGCTCACCAAACCTGGCACTAGCGGGGGCCCGGCCGCAGTATTTT.

The chain joins TRBV15 to TRBJ1-2; the match to TRBD1 covers 8 bases. The V gene end was trimmed by 4 bases and the J gene end by 3 bases; junction bases not matched to a gene: 10. CDR1 is LNHNV, CDR2 YYDKDF, per germline (reference sequence). CDR3 length equals 16 residues. The CDR3 DNA sequence: TGTGCCACCAGCACCTTTAGTCAGGGGGCTCACTATGGCTACACCTTC. This codes for CATSTFSQGAHYGYTF.

J is TRBJ1-4 and V is TRBV7-2, with D unresolved. The germline gives CDR1 SGHTA, CDR2 FQGNSA. Trimming pared 1 base from V and 3 bases from J, leaving 12 bases between. The CDR3 length is 16 residues. CDR3 coding DNA: TGTGCCAGCAGCTTAGATGGGCAGTCCCCTAATGAAAAACTGTTTTTT. Its protein product is CASSLDGQSPNEKLFF.

V is TRBV20-1 and J is TRBJ2-1; perhaps TRBD1 as D (5 bases). V shed 5 bases and J shed 6 bases, with 5 bases lying between them. The CDR3 covers 10 residues. Germline assignment: CDR1 DFQATT and CDR2 SNEGSKA (reference sequence). CDR3 nucleotides: TGCAGTGCTCAGGGCAATGAGCAGTTCTTC. Its translation: CSAQGNEQFF.

The genes are TRBV7-2 and TRBJ2-3; no clear D. Germline V gene lookup returns CDR1 SGHTA and CDR2 FQGNSA. V lost 5 bases and J 3 bases, leaving 6 bases between the germline ends. The CDR3 has 12 residues. Written as DNA, the CDR3 is TGTGCCAGCAGCCGGGTAACAGATACGCAGTATTTT. Protein sequence: CASSRVTDTQYF.

This clone was seen only a few times. This chain connects TRBV5-1 to TRBJ1-4; D is perhaps TRBD1 (5 bases). This CDR3 spans 15 amino acids. The germline gives CDR1 SGHRS, CDR2 YFSETQ. Trimming removed 4 bases at V and 6 bases at J, with 16 bases between. This chain's CDR3 is CASSRLTLGDEKLFF. The CDR3, as DNA: TGCGCCAGCAGCCGACTCACATTGGGGGATGAAAAACTGTTTTTT.

The sample holds one count of this clone. The sample holds other DNA sequences that translate to the same CDR3. V gene TRBV6-6 combines with J gene TRBJ1-1; no clear D. The CDR3 consists of 13 residues. Looked up from germline, CDR1 is MNHNY and CDR2 is SVGAGI (reference sequence). V dropped 3 bases and J dropped 3 bases, with 8 bases sitting between them. The CDR3 loop reads CASSYSDYTEAFF. The DNA for the CDR3 is TGTGCCAGCAGTTATTCAGACTACACTGAAGCTTTCTTT.

V is TRBV6-5 and J is TRBJ1-1; D not certain. V was cut by 6 bases and J by 2 bases, with 16 bases left in between. Germline V gene sequence: CDR1 MNHEY, CDR2 SVGAGI. There are 15 residues in the CDR3. CDR3 in amino acids: CASRIGPFANTEAFF. The DNA for the CDR3 is TGTGCCAGCAGGATCGGGCCTTTCGCTAACACTGAAGCTTTCTTT.

The J gene is TRBJ1-6, the V gene TRBV6-1; TRBD1 aligns across 8 bases. The V and J ends lost 4 bases and 16 bases, in that order; junction bases with no gene match: 6. This CDR3 region has 12 residues. Germline V gene lookup returns CDR1 MNHNS and CDR2 SASEGT. The DNA for the CDR3 is TGTGCCAGCAGTGCCTCCAACAGGGGGCTCCACTTT. Protein product: CASSASNRGLHF.

V and J are TRBV4-2 and TRBJ1-1; D gene unclear. Germline CDR1 and CDR2: LGHNA and YNFKEQ. Trimming stripped 1 base from V and 10 bases from J, with 13 bases between. This CDR3 is 13 amino acids long. The CDR3, as DNA: TGTGCCAGCAGCCAAGTGCGTGACATGCCAGCTTTCTTT. Translated, it gives CASSQVRDMPAFF.

The chain carries TRBV30 and TRBJ1-2, with D maybe TRBD1 (5 bases). Between the trimmed V and J ends, which lost 3 bases and 2 bases, there was a span of 10 bases. Germline-derived CDR1 and CDR2 are GTSNPN and SVGIG (reference sequence). The CDR3 sequence is 13 residues long. The CDR3 sequence is CAWSEDMNYGYTF. CDR3 DNA sequence: TGTGCCTGGAGCGAGGACATGAACTATGGCTACACCTTC.